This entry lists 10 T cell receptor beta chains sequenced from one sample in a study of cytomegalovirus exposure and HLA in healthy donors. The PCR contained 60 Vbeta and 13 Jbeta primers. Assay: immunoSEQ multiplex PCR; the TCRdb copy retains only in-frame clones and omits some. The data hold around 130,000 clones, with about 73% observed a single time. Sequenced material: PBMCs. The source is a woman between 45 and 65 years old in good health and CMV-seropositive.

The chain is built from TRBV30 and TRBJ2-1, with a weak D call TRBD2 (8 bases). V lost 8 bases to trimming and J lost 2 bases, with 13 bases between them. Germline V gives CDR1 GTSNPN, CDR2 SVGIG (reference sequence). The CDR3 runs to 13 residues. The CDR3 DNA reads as TGTGCCGTAGCGGGGACAGCCTACAATGAGCAGTTCTTC. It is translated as CAVAGTAYNEQFF.

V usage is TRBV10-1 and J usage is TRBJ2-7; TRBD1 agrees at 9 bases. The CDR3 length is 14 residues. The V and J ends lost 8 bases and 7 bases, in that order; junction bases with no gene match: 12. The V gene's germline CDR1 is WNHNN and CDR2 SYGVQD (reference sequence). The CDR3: CASLGTGSLGEQYF. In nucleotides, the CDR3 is TGCGCCAGCTTGGGGACAGGGAGCTTGGGAGAGCAGTACTTC.

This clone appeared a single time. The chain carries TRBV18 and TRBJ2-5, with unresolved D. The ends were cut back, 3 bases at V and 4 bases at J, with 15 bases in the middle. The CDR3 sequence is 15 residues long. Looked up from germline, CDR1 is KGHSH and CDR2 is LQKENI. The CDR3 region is CASSPNPDWRETQYF. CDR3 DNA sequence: TGTGCCAGCTCACCGAACCCCGACTGGAGAGAGACCCAGTACTTC.

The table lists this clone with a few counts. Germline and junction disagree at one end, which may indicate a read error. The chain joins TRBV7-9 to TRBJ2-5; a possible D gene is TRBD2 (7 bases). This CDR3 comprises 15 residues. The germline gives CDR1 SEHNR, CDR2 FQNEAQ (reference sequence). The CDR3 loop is CSSSLGGGSLETQYF. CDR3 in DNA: TGTTCCAGCAGCTTAGGGGGGGGGTCTTTGGAGACCCAGTACTTC. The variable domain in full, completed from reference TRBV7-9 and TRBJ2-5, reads DTGVSQNPRHKITKRGQNVTFRCDPISEHNRLYWYRQTLGQGPEFLTYFQNEAQLEKSRLLSDRFSAERPKGSFSTLEIQRTEQGDSAMYLCSSSLGGGSLETQYFGPGTRLLVL.

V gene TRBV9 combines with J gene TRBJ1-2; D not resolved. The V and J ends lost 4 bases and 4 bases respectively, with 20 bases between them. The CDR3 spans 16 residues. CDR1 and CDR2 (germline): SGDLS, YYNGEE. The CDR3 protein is CASSKSEGNNFYGYTF. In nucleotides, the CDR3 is TGTGCCAGCAGCAAAAGTGAGGGAAACAACTTCTATGGCTACACCTTC. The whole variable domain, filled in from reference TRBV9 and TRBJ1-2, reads DSGVTQTPKHLITATGQRVTLRCSPRSGDLSVYWYQQSLDQGLQFLIQYYNGEERAKGNILERFSAQQFPDLHSELNLSSLELGDSALYFCASSKSEGNNFYGYTFGSGTRLTVV.

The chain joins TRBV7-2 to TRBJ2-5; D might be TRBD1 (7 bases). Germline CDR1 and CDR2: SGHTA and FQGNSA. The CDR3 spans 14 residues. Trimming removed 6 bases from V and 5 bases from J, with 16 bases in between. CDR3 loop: CASSSQGGGETQYF. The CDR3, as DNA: TGTGCCAGCAGTTCCCAGGGGGGCGGGGAGACCCAGTACTTC.

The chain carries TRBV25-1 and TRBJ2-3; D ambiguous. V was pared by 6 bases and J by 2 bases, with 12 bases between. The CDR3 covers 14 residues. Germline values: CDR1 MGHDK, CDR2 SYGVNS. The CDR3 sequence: CASSDTQPTDTQYF. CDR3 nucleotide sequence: TGTGCCAGCAGCGACACACAGCCCACAGATACGCAGTATTTT.

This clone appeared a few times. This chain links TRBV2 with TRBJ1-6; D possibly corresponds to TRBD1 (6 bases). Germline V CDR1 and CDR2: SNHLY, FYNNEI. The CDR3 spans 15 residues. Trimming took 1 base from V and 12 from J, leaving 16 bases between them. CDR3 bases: TGTGCCAGCAGTGAAGGCAGGGGCCTGCAGGAACCCCTCCACTTT. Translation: CASSEGRGLQEPLHF.

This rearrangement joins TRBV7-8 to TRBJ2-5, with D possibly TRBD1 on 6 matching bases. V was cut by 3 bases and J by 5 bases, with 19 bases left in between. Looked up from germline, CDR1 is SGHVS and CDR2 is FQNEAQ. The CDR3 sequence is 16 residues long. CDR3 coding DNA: TGTGCCAGCAGCTTCGGGGCGCAGGGGTTCTCGGAGACCCAGTACTTC. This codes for CASSFGAQGFSETQYF.

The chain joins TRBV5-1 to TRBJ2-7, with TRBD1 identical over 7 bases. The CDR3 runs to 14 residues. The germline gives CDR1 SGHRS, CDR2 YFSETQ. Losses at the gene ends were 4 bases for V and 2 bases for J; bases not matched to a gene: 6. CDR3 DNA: TGCGCCAGCAGCGCGACGGGACAGACCTACGAGCAGTACTTC. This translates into CASSATGQTYEQYF.